Listed below are T cell receptor beta chains from one sample, sequenced in a study of blood T cell repertoires in COVID-19. Method: immunoSEQ multiplex PCR; TCRdb's copy keeps in-frame clones and lacks some. The top ten hold around 8.8% of the sample, which has 140,000 to 150,000 clones, approximately 81% seen once. Sequenced: peripheral blood. The receptors shown here come from a human donor in a cohort sampled during active COVID-19. Both conserved end residues are part of each CDR3. The D gene is left open where the match is weak. Size is stated for part of the rows, as once, few or many counts, or as a class when the clone is expanded.

clone size: .
J gene: TRBJ2-5
D gene: TRBD2
V gene: TRBV24-1
CDR3 protein: CATSHTTSSGRGRLEETQYF
CDR3 DNA: TGTGCCACCAGTCATACCACCTCTAGCGGGAGAGGGAGATTGGAAGAGACCCAGTACTTC

clone size: .
J gene: TRBJ1-2
D gene: .
V gene: TRBV7-8
CDR3 protein: CASSSHQGGEYGYTF
CDR3 DNA: TGTGCCAGCAGCTCCCACCAGGGCGGAGAATATGGCTACACCTTC

clone size: .
J gene: TRBJ2-7
D gene: TRBD2
V gene: TRBV7-9
CDR3 protein: CASSFGLAGPYEQYF
CDR3 DNA: TGTGCCAGCAGCTTCGGACTAGCGGGGCCCTACGAGCAGTACTTC

clone size: .
J gene: TRBJ2-7
D gene: .
V gene: TRBV12-2
CDR3 protein: CASRSPWTSAKFPTYEQYF
CDR3 DNA: TGTGCAAGTCGCTCCCCGTGGACTAGCGCAAAATTCCCCACCTACGAGCAGTACTTC

clone size: .
J gene: TRBJ1-4
D gene: TRBD1
V gene: TRBV6-6
CDR3 protein: CASSYDRAGGEKLFF
CDR3 DNA: TGTGCCAGCAGTTACGACAGGGCCGGCGGTGAAAAACTGTTTTTT

clone size: .
J gene: TRBJ2-7
D gene: TRBD2
V gene: TRBV6-2/TRBV6-3
CDR3 protein: CASSPSGLAGVRSYEQYF
CDR3 DNA: TGTGCCAGCAGTCCCTCGGGACTAGCGGGAGTTCGTTCCTACGAGCAGTACTTC

clone size: .
J gene: TRBJ1-4
D gene: TRBD1
V gene: TRBV7-9
CDR3 protein: CASSPATGDEKLFF
CDR3 DNA: TGTGCCAGCAGCCCCGCGACAGGGGATGAAAAACTGTTTTTT

clone size: .
J gene: TRBJ1-5
D gene: .
V gene: TRBV7-6
CDR3 protein: CASSSGRGDNQPQHF
CDR3 DNA: TGTGCCAGCAGCTCAGGCCGGGGAGATAATCAGCCCCAGCATTTT

clone size: .
J gene: TRBJ1-2
D gene: .
V gene: TRBV15
CDR3 protein: CATSRNRANYGYTF
CDR3 DNA: TGTGCCACCAGCCGTAACAGGGCTAACTATGGCTACACCTTC

clone size: .
J gene: TRBJ2-1
D gene: .
V gene: TRBV7-3
CDR3 protein: CASSRNPPVGALSSYNEQFF
CDR3 DNA: TGTGCCAGCAGCCGAAACCCCCCGGTGGGGGCTCTGAGCTCCTACAATGAGCAGTTCTTC

clone size: few
J gene: TRBJ2-7
D gene: TRBD2
V gene: TRBV18
CDR3 protein: CASSPPSGRAYEQYF
CDR3 DNA: TGTGCCAGCTCACCTCCTAGCGGGAGGGCCTACGAGCAGTACTTC

clone size: .
J gene: TRBJ1-1
D gene: .
V gene: TRBV6-4
CDR3 protein: CASSDIIRAREVSKNTEAFF
CDR3 DNA: TGTGCCAGCAGTGACATAATACGGGCCAGGGAGGTAAGCAAGAACACTGAAGCTTTCTTT

clone size: .
J gene: TRBJ1-2
D gene: .
V gene: TRBV24-1
CDR3 protein: CATSDSYGYTF
CDR3 DNA: TGTGCCACCAGTGATTCTTATGGCTACACCTTC

clone size: .
J gene: TRBJ2-3
D gene: .
V gene: TRBV4-1
CDR3 protein: CASSQVTPPGLRYTSTDTQYF
CDR3 DNA: TGCGCCAGCAGCCAAGTCACACCACCGGGACTCAGATATACTAGCACAGATACGCAGTATTTT

clone size: .
J gene: TRBJ1-4
D gene: .
V gene: TRBV28
CDR3 protein: CASSLAGYNEKLFF
CDR3 DNA: TGTGCCAGCAGTTTGGCCGGGTATAATGAAAAACTGTTTTTT

clone size: .
J gene: TRBJ1-2
D gene: .
V gene: TRBV9
CDR3 protein: CASSVDQGLDYGYTF
CDR3 DNA: TGTGCCAGCAGCGTAGACCAGGGTCTCGACTATGGCTACACCTTC

clone size: .
J gene: TRBJ2-7
D gene: .
V gene: TRBV7-3
CDR3 protein: CASSQSGGWTYEQYF
CDR3 DNA: TGTGCCAGCAGCCAAAGCGGTGGGTGGACGTACGAGCAGTACTTC

clone size: .
J gene: TRBJ2-1
D gene: TRBD2
V gene: TRBV5-1
CDR3 protein: CASSLTSGSTDEQFF
CDR3 DNA: TGCGCCAGCAGCTTAACTAGCGGGAGTACGGATGAGCAGTTCTTC

clone size: .
J gene: TRBJ2-7
D gene: .
V gene: TRBV21-1
CDR3 protein: CASSPLSGRAYEQYF
CDR3 DNA: TGTGCCAGCAGCCCCCTCTCGGGCAGGGCCTACGAGCAGTACTTC

clone size: .
J gene: TRBJ1-4
D gene: .
V gene: TRBV9
CDR3 protein: CASSSRAVNEKLFF
CDR3 DNA: TGTGCCAGCAGCAGTAGAGCGGTTAATGAAAAACTGTTTTTT

clone size: .
J gene: TRBJ1-3
D gene: TRBD1
V gene: TRBV4-1
CDR3 protein: CASSQTRGTGSGNTIYF
CDR3 DNA: TGCGCCAGCAGCCAAACCAGGGGGACAGGGTCTGGAAACACCATATATTTT

clone size: .
J gene: TRBJ2-2
D gene: TRBD1
V gene: TRBV29-1
CDR3 protein: CSVEDRGTGELFF
CDR3 DNA: TGCAGCGTGGAGGACAGGGGTACCGGGGAGCTGTTTTTT

clone size: .
J gene: TRBJ2-2
D gene: .
V gene: TRBV4-3
CDR3 protein: CASRIRENTGELFF
CDR3 DNA: TGCGCCAGCAGAATACGGGAGAACACCGGGGAGCTGTTTTTT

clone size: .
J gene: TRBJ2-7
D gene: TRBD1
V gene: TRBV28
CDR3 protein: CASTPGTGSYEQYF
CDR3 DNA: TGTGCCAGCACCCCCGGGACAGGTTCCTACGAGCAGTACTTC

clone size: .
J gene: TRBJ1-2
D gene: .
V gene: TRBV18
CDR3 protein: CASSPPSVGYTF
CDR3 DNA: TGTGCCAGCTCACCACCGAGCGTTGGCTACACCTTC

clone size: once
J gene: TRBJ2-5
D gene: TRBD1
V gene: TRBV18
CDR3 protein: CASSQHRGQETQYF
CDR3 DNA: TGTGCCAGCTCTCAACACAGGGGGCAGGAGACCCAGTACTTC

clone size: .
J gene: TRBJ1-6
D gene: .
V gene: TRBV27
CDR3 protein: CASSFDSQAPSSYNSPLHF
CDR3 DNA: TGTGCCAGCAGTTTTGATAGTCAGGCTCCGAGCTCCTATAATTCACCCCTCCACTTT